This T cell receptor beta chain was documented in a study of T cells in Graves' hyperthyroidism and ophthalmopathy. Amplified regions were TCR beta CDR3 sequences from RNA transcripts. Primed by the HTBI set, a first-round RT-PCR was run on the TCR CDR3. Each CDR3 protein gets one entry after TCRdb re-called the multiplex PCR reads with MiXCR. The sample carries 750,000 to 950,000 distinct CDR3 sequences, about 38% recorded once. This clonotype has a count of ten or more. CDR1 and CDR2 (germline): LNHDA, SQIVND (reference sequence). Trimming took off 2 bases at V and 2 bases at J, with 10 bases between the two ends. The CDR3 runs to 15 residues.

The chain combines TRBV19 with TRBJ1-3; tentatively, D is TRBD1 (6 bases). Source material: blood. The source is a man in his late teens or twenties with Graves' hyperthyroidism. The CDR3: CASSIRSGAGNTIYF. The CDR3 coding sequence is TGTGCCAGTAGTATACGGTCAGGGGCTGGAAACACCATATATTTT.